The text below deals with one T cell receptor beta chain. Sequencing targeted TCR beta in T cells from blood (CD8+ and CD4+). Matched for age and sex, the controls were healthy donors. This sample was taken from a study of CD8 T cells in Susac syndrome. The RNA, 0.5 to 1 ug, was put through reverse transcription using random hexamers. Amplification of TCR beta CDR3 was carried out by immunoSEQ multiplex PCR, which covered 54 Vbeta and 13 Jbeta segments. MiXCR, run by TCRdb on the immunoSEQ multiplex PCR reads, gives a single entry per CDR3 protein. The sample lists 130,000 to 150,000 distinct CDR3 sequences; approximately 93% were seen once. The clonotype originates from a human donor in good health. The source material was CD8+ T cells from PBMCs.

CDR3 sequence: CASSLTRGATEAFF. CDR3 DNA sequence: TGTGCCAGCAGTTTAACCCGGGGGGCCACTGAAGCTTTCTTT. This sequence joins TRBV28 and TRBJ1-1, with a possible D match to TRBD1 (6 bases). The V end was cut by 2 bases, the J end by 4 bases, with 11 bases between. Germline values: CDR1 MDHEN, CDR2 SYDVKM. The CDR3 runs to 14 residues.